The rows below give T cell receptor beta chains drawn from one sample of a study of blood T cell repertoires in COVID-19. Here immunoSEQ multiplex PCR was the method, and the copy in TCRdb shows in-frame clones only, minus some. The repertoire includes about 130,000 clones, approximately 90% of them detected once, and 4.3% sits in the top ten. The sequenced material came from peripheral blood. The receptors originated from a man in his sixties with COVID-19, enrolled during active disease. CDR3s include the opening cysteine and the closing phenylalanine or tryptophan. Each record gives: V gene, clone size, J gene, D gene, CDR3 DNA, CDR3 protein. A D gene is named only where the DNA matches it firmly. A clone size is listed for some rows: how often the clone was seen (once, few, many), or a class if it is expanded.

TRBV7-9	NA	TRBJ2-5	TRBD1	TGTGCCAGCAGCTTAGTGGGGACAGGGGATCCGTCGGAGACCCAGTACTTC	CASSLVGTGDPSETQYF
TRBV30	NA	TRBJ1-6	NA	TGTGCCCAATCCCAGGGAATTGGTTCACCCCTCCACTTT	CAQSQGIGSPLHF
TRBV7-2	NA	TRBJ1-2	TRBD1	TGTGCCAGCAGCTACGGGGACAGGGGGCGCGGCTACACCTTC	CASSYGDRGRGYTF
TRBV5-1	once	TRBJ2-2	NA	TGCGCCAGCAGGTATCTAGTGGGCACCGGGGAGCTGTTTTTT	CASRYLVGTGELFF
TRBV25-1	NA	TRBJ2-7	TRBD1	TGTGCCAGCAGTAGGGACAGGGGCGAGCAGTACTTC	CASSRDRGEQYF
TRBV3-1/TRBV3-2	NA	TRBJ1-3	TRBD1	TGTGCCAGCAGCCGGGGACAGGGCCTAAACACCATATATTTT	CASSRGQGLNTIYF
TRBV19	NA	TRBJ1-2	TRBD1	TGTGCCAGTAGTATAGTCTTCGGGACAGTTTATGGCTACACCTTC	CASSIVFGTVYGYTF
TRBV15	NA	TRBJ1-3	NA	TGTGCCACCAGCCGGGCAGGAGGTCGGGGGGGAAACACCATATATTTT	CATSRAGGRGGNTIYF
TRBV5-1	NA	TRBJ1-6	NA	TGCGCCAGCAGCTTGGCAGGGGAGCCCCTCCACTTT	CASSLAGEPLHF
TRBV2	NA	TRBJ1-2	TRBD1	TGTGCCAGCAGATTGACAGGGTCGTTCACCTTTTACTATGGCTACACCTTC	CASRLTGSFTFYYGYTF
TRBV6-2/TRBV6-3	NA	TRBJ1-5	NA	TGTGCCAGCAGTTACTCAACCCCTGGGGGGTACAATCAGCCCCAGCATTTT	CASSYSTPGGYNQPQHF
TRBV6-6	NA	TRBJ1-1	NA	TGTGCCAGCAGTTCCTCAGGGGCGAGATTGAACACTGAAGCTTTCTTT	CASSSSGARLNTEAFF
TRBV9	NA	TRBJ1-5	NA	TGTGCCAGCAGCGTAGGGCCGAATCAGCCCCAGCATTTT	CASSVGPNQPQHF
TRBV30	NA	TRBJ1-3	NA	TGTGCCTGGAGTGTAAGTTCCGGGACTGGAAACACCATATATTTT	CAWSVSSGTGNTIYF
TRBV19	once	TRBJ1-3	NA	TGTGCCAGTAGTGGGAGCTCCTTCCATCGCTCTGGAAACACCATATATTTT	CASSGSSFHRSGNTIYF
TRBV5-1	NA	TRBJ1-2	NA	TGCGCCAGCAGCTTTGATAATCCCGGGGATGGCTACACCTTC	CASSFDNPGDGYTF
TRBV27	few	TRBJ2-7	TRBD2	TGTGCCAGCAGTGCCCCGGGGGGGACCTACGAGCAGTACTTC	CASSAPGGTYEQYF
TRBV19	NA	TRBJ1-4	TRBD1	TGTGCCAGCCAGGGGGCCGCGGCAACTAATGAAAAACTGTTTTTT	CASQGAAATNEKLFF
TRBV3-1/TRBV3-2	NA	TRBJ1-6	NA	TGTGCCAGCAGCCAAGATCGGGGGACCCAGATTAATTCACCCCTCCACTTT	CASSQDRGTQINSPLHF
TRBV7-2	NA	TRBJ1-4	NA	TGTGCCAGCAGCCCAGGTCTCAATGAAAAACTGTTTTTT	CASSPGLNEKLFF
TRBV6-6	once	TRBJ2-3	TRBD2	TGTGCCAGCAGTTACTCGACTAGCGCGAGAGATACGCAGTATTTT	CASSYSTSARDTQYF